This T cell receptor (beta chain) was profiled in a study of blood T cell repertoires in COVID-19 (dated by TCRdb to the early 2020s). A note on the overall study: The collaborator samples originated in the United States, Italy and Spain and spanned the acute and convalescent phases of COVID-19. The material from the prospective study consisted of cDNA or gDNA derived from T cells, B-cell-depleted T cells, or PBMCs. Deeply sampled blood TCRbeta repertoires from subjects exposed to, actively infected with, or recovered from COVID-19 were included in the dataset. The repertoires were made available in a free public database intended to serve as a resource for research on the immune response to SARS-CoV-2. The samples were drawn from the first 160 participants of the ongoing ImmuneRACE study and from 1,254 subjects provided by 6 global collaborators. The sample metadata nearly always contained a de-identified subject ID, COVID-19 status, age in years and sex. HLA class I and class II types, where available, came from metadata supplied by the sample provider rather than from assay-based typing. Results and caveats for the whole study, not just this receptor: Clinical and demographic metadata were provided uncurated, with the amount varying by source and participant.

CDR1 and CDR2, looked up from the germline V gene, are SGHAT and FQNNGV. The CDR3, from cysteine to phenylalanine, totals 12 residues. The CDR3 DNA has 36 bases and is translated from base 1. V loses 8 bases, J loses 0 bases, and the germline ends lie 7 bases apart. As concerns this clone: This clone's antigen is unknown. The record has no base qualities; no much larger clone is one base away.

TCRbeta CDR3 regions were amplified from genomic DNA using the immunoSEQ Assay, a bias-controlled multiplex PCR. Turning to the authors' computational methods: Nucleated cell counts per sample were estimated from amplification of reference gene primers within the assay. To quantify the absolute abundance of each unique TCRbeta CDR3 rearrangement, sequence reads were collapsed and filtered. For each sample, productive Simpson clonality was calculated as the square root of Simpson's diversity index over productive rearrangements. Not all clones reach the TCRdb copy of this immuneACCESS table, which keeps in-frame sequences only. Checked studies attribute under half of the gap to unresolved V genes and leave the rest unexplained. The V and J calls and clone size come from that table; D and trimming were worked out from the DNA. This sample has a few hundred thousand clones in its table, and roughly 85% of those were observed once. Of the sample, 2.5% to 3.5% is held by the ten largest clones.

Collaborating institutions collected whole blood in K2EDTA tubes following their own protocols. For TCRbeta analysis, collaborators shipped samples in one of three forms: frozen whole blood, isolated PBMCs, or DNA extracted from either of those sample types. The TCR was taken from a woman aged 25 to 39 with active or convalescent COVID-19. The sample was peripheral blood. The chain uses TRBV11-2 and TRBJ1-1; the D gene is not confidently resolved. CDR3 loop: CASGRMNTEAFF. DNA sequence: TGTGCCAGCGGCAGGATGAACACTGAAGCTTTCTTT.